This TCR beta chain was captured by sequencing in a study of T cells in Graves' hyperthyroidism and ophthalmopathy. Amplified TCR beta CDR3 regions came from RNA transcripts. When the TCR CDR3 underwent first-round RT-PCR, the HTBI primer set was used. TCRdb fed the multiplex PCR reads into MiXCR, producing one record per CDR3 protein. The sample lists over 700,000 distinct CDR3 sequences; approximately 18% were seen once. Per the germline V gene, CDR1 is SQVTM and CDR2 is ANQGSEA. This CDR3 contains 15 residues. V trimming: 4 bases; J trimming: 0 bases; junction bases outside the gene matches: 5. Sequencing was carried out using blood. The rearrangement joins TRBV29-1 to TRBJ2-2; TRBD2 agrees at 7 bases. The clonotype comes from a woman in her forties or fifties with Graves' hyperthyroidism that later progressed to Graves' ophthalmopathy. CDR3 loop: CSVGVGGTNTGELFF. The CDR3 DNA is TGCAGCGTTGGCGTGGGGGGGACGAACACCGGGGAGCTGTTTTTT.